The clone carrying this T cell receptor (beta chain) was seen at least ten times. The antigen remains undetermined. The authors split each subset's genomic DNA evenly across several immunoSEQ plates. TCRdb keeps only in-frame clones here, not all; method: immunoSEQ multiplex PCR. The data contain around 990,000 clones, 70% to 80% of them singletons. V shed 4 bases, J shed 2 bases, and the junction held 0 bases outside the gene matches. Germline V gives CDR1 SGDLS, CDR2 YYNGEE. The CDR3 is 13 amino acids. This entry belongs to a study of shared clonotypes between healthy human individuals. On the study more broadly: Every donor yielded three CD4 naive, three CD4 memory, two CD8 naive and one CD8 memory plate.

Study-wide results and limits: Shared clonotypes: about 5% naive CD4, about 4% naive CD8, 2% to 2.5% memory CD4, 0.35% to 0.5% memory CD8. Sampling used blood alone; tissue repertoires probably differ.

The rearrangement joins TRBV9 to TRBJ1-5; TRBD1 agrees at 7 bases. The source material was memory CD4+ T cells from PBMCs. Regarding subset: CD45RA-negative fraction. The clonotype was recovered from a man in his late teens or twenties in good health. Some clones in this sample may be carry-over from other donors' samples. CDR3 sequence reads: CASSTGGNQPQHF. The DNA of the CDR3 is TGTGCCAGCAGCACAGGGGGCAATCAGCCCCAGCATTTT.